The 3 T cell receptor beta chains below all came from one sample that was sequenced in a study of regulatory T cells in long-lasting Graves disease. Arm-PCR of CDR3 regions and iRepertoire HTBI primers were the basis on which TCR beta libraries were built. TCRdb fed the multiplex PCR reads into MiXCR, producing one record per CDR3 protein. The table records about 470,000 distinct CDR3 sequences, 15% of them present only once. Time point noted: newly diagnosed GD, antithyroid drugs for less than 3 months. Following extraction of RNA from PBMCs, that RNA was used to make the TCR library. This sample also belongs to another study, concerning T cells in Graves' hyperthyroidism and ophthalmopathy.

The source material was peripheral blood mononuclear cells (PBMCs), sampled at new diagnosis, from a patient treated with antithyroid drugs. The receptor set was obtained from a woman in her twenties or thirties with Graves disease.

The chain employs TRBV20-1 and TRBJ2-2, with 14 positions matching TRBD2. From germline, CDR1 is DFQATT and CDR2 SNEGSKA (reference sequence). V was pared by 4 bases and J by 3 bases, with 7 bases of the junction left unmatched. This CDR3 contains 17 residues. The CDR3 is CSANQLGLAGDTGELFF. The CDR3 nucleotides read TGCAGTGCTAACCAACTGGGACTAGCGGGAGACACCGGGGAGCTGTTTTTT.

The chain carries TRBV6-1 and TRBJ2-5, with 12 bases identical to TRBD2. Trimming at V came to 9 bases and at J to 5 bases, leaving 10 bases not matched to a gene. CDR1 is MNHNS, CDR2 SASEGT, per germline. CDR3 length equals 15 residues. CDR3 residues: CASFPSGTSGETQYF. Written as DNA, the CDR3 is TGTGCCAGTTTCCCCTCTGGGACTAGCGGGGAGACCCAGTACTTC.

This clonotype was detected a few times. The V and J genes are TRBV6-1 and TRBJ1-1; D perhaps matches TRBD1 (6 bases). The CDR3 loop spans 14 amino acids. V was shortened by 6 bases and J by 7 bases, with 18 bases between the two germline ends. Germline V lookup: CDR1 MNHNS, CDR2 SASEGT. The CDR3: CASRGLQGIREAFF. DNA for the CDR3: TGTGCCAGCAGAGGCCTCCAGGGGATCCGTGAAGCTTTCTTT.